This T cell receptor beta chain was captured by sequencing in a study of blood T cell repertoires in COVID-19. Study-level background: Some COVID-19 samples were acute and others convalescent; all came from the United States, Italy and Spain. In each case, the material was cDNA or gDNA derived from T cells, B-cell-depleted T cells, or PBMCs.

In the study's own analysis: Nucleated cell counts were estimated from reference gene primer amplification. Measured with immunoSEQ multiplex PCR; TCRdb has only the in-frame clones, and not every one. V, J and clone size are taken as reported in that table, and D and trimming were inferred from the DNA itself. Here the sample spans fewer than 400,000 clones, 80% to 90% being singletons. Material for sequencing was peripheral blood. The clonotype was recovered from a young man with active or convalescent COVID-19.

CDR3 amino acids: CASSLNREGGLFF. CDR3 sequence (DNA): TGTGCCAGCAGTTTGAACAGGGAAGGAGGGCTGTTTTTT. J is TRBJ2-2 and V is TRBV27; tentative D call: TRBD1 (6 bases). The V end lost 3 bases, the J end lost 13 bases, and 15 bases lay between the germline ends. Germline-derived CDR1 and CDR2 are MNHEY and SMNVEV (reference sequence). The CDR3 runs 13 residues.